This TCR beta chain was sequenced for a study of T cell repertoires in aging, cancer and after chemotherapy. TRB rearrangements spanning V, D and J were amplified using mixed TRB-A/B primers. TCRdb processed the multiplex PCR reads anew with MiXCR; each CDR3 protein has one entry. The sample holds around 13,000 distinct CDR3 sequences, less than 25% seen once. CDR1 and CDR2 from the germline V gene are MDHEN and SYDVKM. The CDR3 is 12 residues long. V gave up 3 bases and J gave up 15 bases, with 14 bases separating them. TCR beta rearrangements were amplified from peripheral blood genomic DNA. This receptor was taken from a human donor in good health. The specimen sequenced was blood. This sequence joins TRBV28 and TRBJ1-4; tentative D call: TRBD1 (6 bases). The CDR3 nucleotides are TGTGCCAGCAGTTTGGTAGCGGACAGTATGTTTTTT. Amino acids: CASSLVADSMFF.